This section outlines one T cell receptor (beta chain) sequence together with its context. Participants were aged 18 to 89 years from around 24 US areas. Participants were placed into cohorts based on the clinical history they reported. V lost 5 bases and J lost 4; bases outside the gene matches: 4. CDR3 length: 15 amino acids. In germline, CDR1 is SSHAT, CDR2 FNYEAQ (reference sequence). Assay: immunoSEQ multiplex PCR; the TCRdb copy retains only in-frame clones and omits some. The data hold some 220,000 clones, with 70% to 85% observed a single time. This entry comes from a study of blood T cell repertoires in COVID-19.

The chain is built from TRBV7-7 and TRBJ2-5, with 13 bases fitting TRBD2. The TCR comes from a middle-aged woman with acute COVID-19. The sample taken for sequencing was PBMCs or T cells enriched from blood (not recorded which). The chain's CDR3 is CASSEGLAGRETQYF. The CDR3 coding sequence is TGTGCCAGCAGCGAGGGACTAGCGGGGCGAGAGACCCAGTACTTC.